A selection of T cell receptor beta chains follows, all from one sample in a study of neurological immune-mediated disorders. In TCRdb, the 5' RACE reads were re-called with MiXCR into one record per CDR3 protein. The sample yields 31,000 or so distinct CDR3 sequences, 4.6% seen once. Specimen: PBMCs. These receptors came from a man aged 18 to 29 in good health. Each CDR3 is given with its conserved first and last residue.

J gene | V gene | CDR3 protein
TRBJ2-7 | TRBV7-9 | CASSPRQGADSYEQYF
TRBJ1-4 | TRBV15 | CATSPPGVQANEKLFF
TRBJ1-5 | TRBV5-1 | CASSLDPLNQPQHF
TRBJ2-1 | TRBV4-1 | CASSALTGANEQFF
TRBJ2-5 | TRBV20-1 | CSAHPGLTQETQYF
TRBJ1-1 | TRBV25-1 | CASSLRGAEAFF
TRBJ1-4 | TRBV6-6 | CASSLQGGFANEKLFF
TRBJ2-5 | TRBV4-1 | CASSQDLRGWVQYF
TRBJ2-5 | TRBV5-1 | CASSLHPDQETQYF
TRBJ2-3 | TRBV29-1 | CSVPGQGAGTQYF
TRBJ1-2 | TRBV5-1 | CASSLAAGFNYGYTF
TRBJ2-5 | TRBV29-1 | CSVESSTETQYF
TRBJ1-2 | TRBV18 | CASSPPGTNNRRYGYTF
TRBJ2-5 | TRBV5-6 | CASSSGTSDRARYF
TRBJ1-5 | TRBV20-1 | CSVGVGQPQHF
TRBJ2-7 | TRBV25-1 | CASRSGAYEQYF
TRBJ1-5 | TRBV6-2/TRBV6-3 | CASRQGGRPQHF
TRBJ2-1 | TRBV9 | CASSVAIESGGYSGNEQFF
TRBJ2-1 | TRBV11-2 | CASSLDRGGRGYNEQFF
TRBJ2-2 | TRBV4-2 | CASSDRQGVTGELFF
TRBJ2-1 | TRBV6-2/TRBV6-3 | CASITSGGPYNEQFF
TRBJ1-4 | TRBV20-1 | CSASSATNEKLFF
TRBJ1-5 | TRBV20-1 | CSSGDGNQPQHF
TRBJ2-2 | TRBV9 | CASSVVGSITGELFF
TRBJ2-1 | TRBV20-1 | CSARRGGYNEQFF
TRBJ2-5 | TRBV6-5 | CASSYSPGVEETQYF
TRBJ1-6 | TRBV6-5 | CASSYSYSPLHF
TRBJ1-1 | TRBV6-5 | CASTPYDLGTNTEAFF
TRBJ2-3 | TRBV4-2 | CASSQGGGDTQYF
TRBJ2-3 | TRBV18 | CASSPLSGTDTQYF
TRBJ1-6 | TRBV20-1 | CSARFGGNSPLHF
TRBJ1-3 | TRBV7-2 | CASSPLSLSGNTIYF
TRBJ2-3 | TRBV3-1 | CASSRDSTDTQYF
TRBJ1-2 | TRBV12-5 | CASGPFDGYTF
TRBJ1-1 | TRBV29-1 | CSVEPTGGAEAFF
TRBJ2-1 | TRBV6-2/TRBV6-3 | CASRGYSGGSYNEQFF
TRBJ2-1 | TRBV29-1 | CSVDKSQGWQFF
TRBJ2-1 | TRBV15 | CATSPWDRGDNEQFF
TRBJ2-7 | TRBV5-1 | CASSQDTASYEQYF
TRBJ1-1 | TRBV6-5 | CASSYGGSAEAFF
TRBJ2-3 | TRBV20-1 | CSVERGGTDTQYF
TRBJ2-5 | TRBV7-6 | CASSSTRTGRGTQYF
TRBJ1-2 | TRBV6-5 | CASSYGFGGYGYTF
TRBJ2-5 | TRBV4-3 | CASSQEFSKTQYF
TRBJ1-1 | TRBV28 | CASSAQANTEAFF
TRBJ2-1 | TRBV28 | CASTSSRGPGNEQFF
TRBJ1-1 | TRBV25-1 | CASREFFGEAFF
TRBJ1-4 | TRBV5-1 | CASSAGTGAEKLFF
TRBJ1-1 | TRBV7-9 | CASRSQGGMNTEAFF
TRBJ1-1 | TRBV18 | CASSPQDGPNTEAFF
TRBJ1-2 | TRBV7-9 | CASSGAGFGYTF
TRBJ1-1 | TRBV4-2 | CASSQEGGSNTEAFF
TRBJ1-5 | TRBV20-1 | CSARAQGADNQPQHF
TRBJ2-2 | TRBV7-2 | CASSFQGTNTGELFF